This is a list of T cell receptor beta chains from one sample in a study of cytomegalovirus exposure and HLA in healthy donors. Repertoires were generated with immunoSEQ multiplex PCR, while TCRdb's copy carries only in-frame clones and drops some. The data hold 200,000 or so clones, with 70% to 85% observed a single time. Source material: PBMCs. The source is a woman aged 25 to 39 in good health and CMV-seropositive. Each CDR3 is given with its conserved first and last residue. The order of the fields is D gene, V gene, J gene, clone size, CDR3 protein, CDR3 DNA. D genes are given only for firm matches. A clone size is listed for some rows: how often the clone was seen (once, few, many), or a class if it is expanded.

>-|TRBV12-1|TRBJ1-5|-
CASRKQGPTNQPQHF
TGTGCCAGCAGGAAACAGGGTCCCACCAATCAGCCCCAGCATTTT
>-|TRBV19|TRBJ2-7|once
CASSDRQPYEQYF
TGTGCCAGTAGCGACAGGCAGCCGTACGAGCAGTACTTC
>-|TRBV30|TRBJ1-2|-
CAWSTSIRFYGYTF
TGTGCCTGGAGTACTAGTATTAGATTCTATGGCTACACCTTC
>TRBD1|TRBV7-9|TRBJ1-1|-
CASSSRDRMSEAFF
TGTGCCAGCAGCTCAAGGGACAGGATGTCTGAAGCTTTCTTT
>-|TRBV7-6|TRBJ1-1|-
CASSLSGAGNTEAFF
TGTGCCAGCAGCTTATCTGGGGCAGGGAACACTGAAGCTTTCTTT
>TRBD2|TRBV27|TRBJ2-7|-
CASSRTSGMRTYEQYF
TGTGCCAGCAGTCGGACTAGCGGGATGAGGACCTACGAGCAGTACTTC
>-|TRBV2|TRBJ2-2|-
CASSEQGLNTGELFF
TGTGCCAGCAGTGAACAGGGCTTGAACACCGGGGAGCTGTTTTTT
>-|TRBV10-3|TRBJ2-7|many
CAISESGSTYEQYF
TGTGCCATCAGTGAGTCAGGGAGCACCTACGAGCAGTACTTC
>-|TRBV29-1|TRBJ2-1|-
CSVAPGSSYNEQFF
TGCAGCGTTGCACCTGGGAGCTCCTACAATGAGCAGTTCTTC
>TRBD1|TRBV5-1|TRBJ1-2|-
CASSREPSTGAYGYTF
TGCGCCAGCAGTCGGGAACCCTCCACAGGGGCCTATGGCTACACCTTC
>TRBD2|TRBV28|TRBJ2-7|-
CASSLLLTSGTSREQYF
TGTGCCAGCAGTTTACTGCTGACTAGCGGGACATCTCGCGAGCAGTACTTC
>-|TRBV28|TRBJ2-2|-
CASALGGAHTGELFF
TGTGCCAGCGCGTTAGGGGGGGCTCACACCGGGGAGCTGTTTTTT
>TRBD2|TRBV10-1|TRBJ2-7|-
CASSSSGSEYEQYF
TGCGCCAGCAGCAGTAGCGGGAGTGAGTACGAGCAGTACTTC
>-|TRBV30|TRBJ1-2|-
CAWSVPGHPYGYTF
TGTGCCTGGAGTGTACCGGGACATCCTTATGGCTACACCTTC
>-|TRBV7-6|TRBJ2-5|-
CASSSFDSAQETQYF
TGTGCCAGCAGCTCTTTTGACTCGGCCCAAGAGACCCAGTACTTC
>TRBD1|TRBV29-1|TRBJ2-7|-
CSAATGGSYEQYF
TGCAGCGCGGCGACAGGGGGGTCCTACGAGCAGTACTTC
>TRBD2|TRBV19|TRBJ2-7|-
CASSPRGTHYEQYF
TGTGCCAGTAGTCCGCGGGGGACCCACTACGAGCAGTACTTC
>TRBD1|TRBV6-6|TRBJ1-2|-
CASSYSTGNYGYTF
TGTGCCAGCAGTTACTCGACAGGGAACTATGGCTACACCTTC
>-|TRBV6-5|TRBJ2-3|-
CASSYSRSTDTQYF
TGTGCCAGCAGTTACTCGCGGAGCACAGATACGCAGTATTTT
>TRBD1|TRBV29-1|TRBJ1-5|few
CSVPAGQGDQPQHF
TGCAGCGTCCCCGCGGGACAGGGGGATCAGCCCCAGCATTTT
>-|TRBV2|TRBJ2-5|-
CASRSREETQYF
TGTGCCAGCAGATCCAGGGAAGAGACCCAGTACTTC
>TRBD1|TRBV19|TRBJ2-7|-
CASSTDRDSYEQYF
TGTGCCAGTAGTACGGACAGGGACTCCTACGAGCAGTACTTC
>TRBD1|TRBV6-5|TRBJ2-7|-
CASGQGPSYEQYF
TGTGCCAGTGGACAGGGGCCCAGCTACGAGCAGTACTTC